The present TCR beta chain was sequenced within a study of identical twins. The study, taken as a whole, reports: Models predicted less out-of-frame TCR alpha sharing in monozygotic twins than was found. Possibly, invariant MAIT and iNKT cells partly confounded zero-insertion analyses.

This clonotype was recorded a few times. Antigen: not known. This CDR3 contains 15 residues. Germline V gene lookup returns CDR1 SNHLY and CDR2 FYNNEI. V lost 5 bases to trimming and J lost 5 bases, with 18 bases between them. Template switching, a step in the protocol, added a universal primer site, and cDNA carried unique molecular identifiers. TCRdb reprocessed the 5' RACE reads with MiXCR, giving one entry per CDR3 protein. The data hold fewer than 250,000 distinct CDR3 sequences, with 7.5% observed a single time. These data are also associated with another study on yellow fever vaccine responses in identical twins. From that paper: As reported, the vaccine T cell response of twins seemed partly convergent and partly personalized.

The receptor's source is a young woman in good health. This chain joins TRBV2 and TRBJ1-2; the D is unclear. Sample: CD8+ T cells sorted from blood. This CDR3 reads CASSRMTQTKYGYTF. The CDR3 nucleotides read TGTGCCAGCAGTCGAATGACACAAACCAAATATGGCTACACCTTC.